The clone carrying this TCR beta chain was observed a handful of times. Antigen: not known. This specimen belongs to a study of shared clonotypes between healthy human individuals. Findings of the study overall: An expected dependence of interdonor clonotype sharing on sequencing depth was noted. Naive subsets, compared against memory subsets, generally had larger estimated richness values.

The V end was cut by 1 base, the J end by 4 bases, with 5 bases between. The length of the CDR3 is 12 residues. The germline V gene has CDR1 SEHNR and CDR2 FQNEAQ (reference sequence). The naive CD8 subset, CD45RO-negative cells positively selected for CCR7, excluded terminally differentiated effector memory CD45RA+ cells. Donors were healthy HIV-negative adults without recently reported acute infections or vaccinations. Replicate sorted-subset PCRs were loaded with approximately 200 ng DNA, tens of thousands of T cell genomes. Here immunoSEQ multiplex PCR was the method, and the copy in TCRdb shows in-frame clones only, minus some. The sample carries hundreds of thousands of clones, approximately 96% recorded once.

Sequencing was performed on naive CD8+ T cells sorted from blood. The sequence was collected from a woman aged 30 to 39 in good health. This sequence joins TRBV7-9 and TRBJ2-7, with D uncertain. The CDR3, as DNA: TGTGCCAGCAGCTTAGGGATGTACGAGCAGTACTTC. Its protein is CASSLGMYEQYF.